A selection of T cell receptor beta chains follows, all from one sample in a study of CD4+ T cells in melanoma. Some clones are missing from TCRdb's copy, which holds only in-frame ones; the method was immunoSEQ multiplex PCR. This sample has 140,000 or so clones, with nearly 95% found just once. The receptor set was obtained from a human donor with melanoma. The CDR3 runs from the conserved cysteine through the conserved F or W. D genes are given only for firm matches. Size values are once, few and many counts, or a class for expanded clones, and some rows have none.

V gene: TRBV7-3; D gene: -; clone size: -; J gene: TRBJ2-3; CDR3 protein: CASSLVPLGTDTQYF; CDR3 DNA: TGTGCCAGCAGCTTAGTCCCGCTAGGTACAGATACGCAGTATTTT
V gene: TRBV5-6; D gene: TRBD1; clone size: -; J gene: TRBJ1-2; CDR3 protein: CASGQGFGYTF; CDR3 DNA: TGTGCCAGCGGACAGGGGTTCGGCTACACCTTC
V gene: TRBV5-1; D gene: -; clone size: -; J gene: TRBJ1-4; CDR3 protein: CASSFADREKLFF; CDR3 DNA: TGCGCCAGCAGCTTCGCAGACAGGGAAAAACTGTTTTTT
V gene: TRBV18; D gene: -; clone size: once; J gene: TRBJ1-1; CDR3 protein: CASSPNPGTEAFF; CDR3 DNA: TGTGCCAGCTCGCCAAACCCGGGCACTGAAGCTTTCTTT
V gene: TRBV9; D gene: -; clone size: -; J gene: TRBJ2-3; CDR3 protein: CASSDHVNRLRGADTQYF; CDR3 DNA: TGTGCCAGCAGCGACCACGTAAACAGGTTACGCGGGGCAGATACGCAGTATTTT
V gene: TRBV7-9; D gene: -; clone size: -; J gene: TRBJ1-6; CDR3 protein: CASSLGTWTDPTSPLHF; CDR3 DNA: TGTGCCAGCAGCTTAGGTACCTGGACAGACCCAACCTCACCCCTCCACTTT
V gene: TRBV11-1; D gene: -; clone size: -; J gene: TRBJ2-2; CDR3 protein: CASSADSNTGELFF; CDR3 DNA: TGTGCCAGCAGCGCGGACAGCAACACCGGGGAGCTGTTTTTT
V gene: TRBV7-8; D gene: TRBD2; clone size: -; J gene: TRBJ2-2; CDR3 protein: CASSVRPASGDRNTGELFF; CDR3 DNA: TGTGCCAGCAGCGTCAGACCTGCTAGCGGGGACCGTAACACCGGGGAGCTGTTTTTT
V gene: TRBV11-2; D gene: -; clone size: -; J gene: TRBJ1-1; CDR3 protein: CASSFTVNTEAFF; CDR3 DNA: TGTGCCAGCAGCTTCACGGTGAACACTGAAGCTTTCTTT
V gene: TRBV19; D gene: -; clone size: once; J gene: TRBJ1-2; CDR3 protein: CASFHAGRFYGYTF; CDR3 DNA: TGTGCCAGCTTCCACGCAGGGCGATTCTATGGCTACACCTTC
V gene: TRBV5-3; D gene: TRBD1; clone size: -; J gene: TRBJ1-1; CDR3 protein: CARSPPGGTEAFF; CDR3 DNA: TGTGCCAGAAGCCCCCCAGGGGGGACTGAAGCTTTCTTT
V gene: TRBV4-1; D gene: TRBD2; clone size: -; J gene: TRBJ2-3; CDR3 protein: CASSQKSGTSGGGTDTQYF; CDR3 DNA: TGCGCCAGCAGCCAAAAGAGCGGGACTAGCGGGGGGGGCACAGATACGCAGTATTTT
V gene: TRBV28; D gene: -; clone size: -; J gene: TRBJ1-1; CDR3 protein: CASSLIAGTLNTEAFF; CDR3 DNA: TGTGCCAGCAGTTTAATCGCGGGCACTTTGAACACTGAAGCTTTCTTT
V gene: TRBV5-3; D gene: TRBD1; clone size: few; J gene: TRBJ1-2; CDR3 protein: CARSPWSVTGDCGYTF; CDR3 DNA: TGTGCCAGAAGCCCGTGGAGTGTTACAGGGGACTGTGGCTACACCTTC
V gene: TRBV10-3; D gene: -; clone size: few; J gene: TRBJ1-2; CDR3 protein: CAISDGRTSYGYTF; CDR3 DNA: TGTGCCATCAGTGACGGCAGGACAAGCTATGGCTACACCTTC
V gene: TRBV19; D gene: -; clone size: -; J gene: TRBJ1-1; CDR3 protein: CASTAVPGNTEAFF; CDR3 DNA: TGTGCCAGTACCGCGGTCCCAGGGAACACTGAAGCTTTCTTT
V gene: TRBV19; D gene: -; clone size: -; J gene: TRBJ1-1; CDR3 protein: CASSIGTGAFANTEAFF; CDR3 DNA: TGTGCCAGTAGTATAGGAACGGGGGCTTTCGCGAACACTGAAGCTTTCTTT